A selection of T cell receptor beta chains follows, all from one sample in a study of T cell responses to AZD1222 COVID-19 vaccine. This table comes from immunoSEQ multiplex PCR, and its TCRdb copy is limited to in-frame clones, with some not included. The profile shows approximately 140,000 clones, more than 90% of them singletons. Sequencing used peripheral blood, obtained 28 days after the second AZD1222 dose. These receptors were collected from an adult who received the AZD1222 COVID-19 vaccine. Both conserved end residues are part of each CDR3. Each record gives: V gene, J gene, clone size, D gene, CDR3 protein, CDR3 DNA. The D gene is left open where the match is weak. Clone size is not always given. Where it is, it says once, few, many or a class for expanded clones.

TRBV6-4,TRBJ1-2,NA,NA,CAGGRDYGYTF,TGTGCTGGAGGGAGGGACTATGGCTACACCTTC
TRBV18,TRBJ2-5,NA,TRBD1,CASSPRDRKETQYF,TGTGCCAGCTCGCCTCGGGACAGAAAGGAGACCCAGTACTTC
TRBV4-3,TRBJ2-7,NA,NA,CASSQGVVPTYEQYF,TGCGCCAGCAGCCAAGGGGTAGTACCGACCTACGAGCAGTACTTC
TRBV6-2/TRBV6-3,TRBJ1-5,NA,NA,CASSFTQYSNQPQHF,TGTGCCAGCAGTTTCACACAATATAGCAATCAGCCCCAGCATTTT
TRBV7-8,TRBJ1-2,NA,TRBD1,CASSKGGTGVGGYTF,TGTGCCAGCAGCAAAGGCGGGACAGGGGTGGGTGGCTACACCTTC
TRBV6-5,TRBJ2-3,NA,TRBD2,CASSSQAGAQDTQYF,TGTGCCAGCAGTTCCCAAGCGGGAGCGCAAGATACGCAGTATTTT
TRBV5-1,TRBJ1-1,NA,NA,CASSLGTTVGTEAFF,TGCGCCAGCAGCTTGGGGACAACCGTCGGGACTGAAGCTTTCTTT
TRBV11-3,TRBJ2-2,once,NA,CASSPSGPNTGELFF,TGTGCCAGCAGCCCGAGCGGGCCGAACACCGGGGAGCTGTTTTTT
TRBV19,TRBJ1-5,NA,TRBD1,CASSFTGDQPQHF,TGTGCCAGTAGTTTCACAGGGGATCAGCCCCAGCATTTT
TRBV2,TRBJ2-1,few,NA,CASGRSPYNEQFF,TGTGCCAGCGGGAGGTCCCCCTACAATGAGCAGTTCTTC
TRBV7-9,TRBJ2-7,NA,NA,CASSLDQRTYEQYF,TGTGCCAGCAGCTTAGATCAGCGGACCTACGAGCAGTACTTC
TRBV4-2,TRBJ1-4,NA,TRBD1,CASSHSGTGEKLFF,TGTGCCAGCAGCCATTCCGGGACAGGAGAAAAACTGTTTTTT
TRBV5-6,TRBJ2-7,NA,TRBD1,CASSLLTGAPSLDEQYF,TGTGCCAGCAGCCTACTTACAGGGGCCCCCTCTCTTGACGAGCAGTACTTC
TRBV27,TRBJ2-7,few,TRBD1,CASSSPAGTGAYEQYF,TGTGCCAGCAGTTCCCCGGCTGGGACAGGGGCCTACGAGCAGTACTTC
TRBV9,TRBJ2-7,NA,TRBD1,CASSARRGLVSYEQYF,TGTGCCAGCAGCGCCCGCAGGGGGTTAGTCTCCTACGAGCAGTACTTC
TRBV25-1,TRBJ1-5,NA,NA,CASSGTKSGQPQHF,TGTGCCAGCAGTGGGACCAAAAGTGGCCAGCCCCAGCATTTT
TRBV24-1,TRBJ1-5,NA,NA,CATSGGARQPQHF,TGTGCCACCAGTGGTGGGGCACGACAGCCCCAGCATTTT
TRBV7-2,TRBJ1-6,NA,TRBD1,CASIGTGGSPLHF,TGTGCCAGCATAGGGACAGGGGGTTCACCCCTCCACTTT
TRBV6-5,TRBJ2-7,NA,NA,CATSDSSYEQYF,TGTGCCACCTCAGACAGCTCCTACGAGCAGTACTTC
TRBV14,TRBJ2-3,NA,TRBD2,CASSQRTGRASDTQYF,TGTGCCAGCAGCCAGCGAACGGGGAGGGCATCAGATACGCAGTATTTT
TRBV18,TRBJ1-6,NA,TRBD1,CASSPYGTGNSPLHF,TGTGCCAGCTCACCATACGGGACAGGCAATTCACCCCTCCACTTT
TRBV7-2,TRBJ2-3,NA,NA,CASSLAASSTDTQYF,TGTGCCAGCAGCTTAGCAGCTTCTAGCACAGATACGCAGTATTTT
TRBV5-6,TRBJ1-1,NA,TRBD1,CASSLQGVVAFF,TGTGCCAGCAGTCTACAGGGGGTAGTAGCTTTCTTT
TRBV29-1,TRBJ2-5,NA,TRBD2,CSVEGGISGTSDLHGYF,TGCAGCGTTGAAGGGGGAATCTCCGGGACTAGCGACCTACACGGGTACTTC
TRBV11-3,TRBJ1-1,NA,NA,CASSLTGMNTEAFF,TGTGCCAGCAGCTTAACGGGGATGAACACTGAAGCTTTCTTT
TRBV15,TRBJ1-5,once,NA,CATSRDMGGLQPQHF,TGTGCCACCAGCAGAGATATGGGAGGGCTTCAGCCCCAGCATTTT
TRBV19,TRBJ2-1,NA,TRBD1,CASSSQGANYNEQFF,TGTGCCAGTAGTTCACAGGGGGCTAACTACAATGAGCAGTTCTTC
TRBV4-3,TRBJ2-3,NA,TRBD2,CASSPFTSGRTDTQYF,TGCGCCAGCAGCCCTTTTACTAGCGGGAGAACAGATACGCAGTATTTT
TRBV6-6,TRBJ1-5,NA,NA,CASSYSSPIQPQHF,TGTGCCAGCAGTTACTCGTCACCCATTCAGCCCCAGCATTTT
TRBV19,TRBJ1-1,NA,TRBD1,CASRPSDRDTEAFF,TGTGCCAGTAGACCCTCTGACAGGGACACTGAAGCTTTCTTT
TRBV18,TRBJ1-1,NA,TRBD1,CASSPRRQGEGNTEAFF,TGTGCCAGCTCACCACGGAGGCAGGGGGAAGGCAACACTGAAGCTTTCTTT
TRBV11-3,TRBJ2-4,NA,TRBD1,CASSSQGDEANIQYF,TGTGCCAGCAGCTCCCAGGGGGACGAGGCGAACATTCAGTACTTC
TRBV7-3,TRBJ2-2,NA,NA,CASSLSVNTGELFF,TGTGCCAGCTCCTTATCGGTTAACACCGGGGAGCTGTTTTTT
TRBV24-1,TRBJ2-5,NA,NA,CATSPRGETQYF,TGTGCCACCAGTCCCCGCGGGGAGACCCAGTACTTC
TRBV7-3,TRBJ2-2,NA,NA,CASSLSAGTGELFF,TGTGCCAGCAGCTTATCGGCAGGCACCGGGGAGCTGTTTTTT
TRBV7-2,TRBJ2-2,NA,NA,CASSRQFTGELFF,TGTGCCAGCAGCCGACAGTTCACCGGGGAGCTGTTTTTT
TRBV4-3,TRBJ2-1,NA,TRBD2,CASSRLLAGGYNEQFF,TGCGCCAGCAGCCGCCTTCTAGCGGGGGGTTACAATGAGCAGTTCTTC
TRBV11-1,TRBJ2-7,NA,NA,CASSLGGLVGNEQYF,TGTGCCAGCAGCTTAGGGGGCCTGGTGGGGAACGAGCAGTACTTC
TRBV7-2,TRBJ2-7,NA,NA,CASSLQQAYEQYF,TGTGCCAGCAGCTTACAACAGGCCTACGAGCAGTACTTC
TRBV6-2/TRBV6-3,TRBJ1-6,NA,TRBD1,CASSDRTGVGSPLHF,TGTGCCAGCAGTGACCGGACAGGAGTAGGTTCACCCCTCCACTTT
TRBV9,TRBJ2-3,NA,NA,CASSVAGSPDTQYF,TGTGCCAGCAGCGTAGCTGGGTCCCCAGATACGCAGTATTTT
TRBV10-3,TRBJ2-2,NA,NA,CAISESPGELFF,TGTGCCATCAGTGAATCACCCGGGGAGCTGTTTTTT
TRBV5-1,TRBJ2-3,NA,NA,CASSIGLTDTQYF,TGCGCCAGCAGCATTGGACTCACAGATACGCAGTATTTT
TRBV28,TRBJ2-6,NA,NA,CASSSTPNTGANVLTF,TGTGCCAGCAGTTCGACCCCCAATACTGGGGCCAACGTCCTGACTTTC
TRBV7-2,TRBJ2-5,NA,TRBD1,CASSFLRGQETQYF,TGTGCCAGCAGCTTTCTCAGGGGACAGGAGACCCAGTACTTC
TRBV18,TRBJ2-1,NA,NA,CASSPRGGRNNEQFF,TGTGCCAGCTCACCAAGAGGGGGTCGGAACAATGAGCAGTTCTTC
TRBV2,TRBJ1-1,NA,NA,CASSEGGENTEAFF,TGTGCCAGCAGTGAGGGTGGAGAGAACACTGAAGCTTTCTTT
TRBV5-6,TRBJ1-4,NA,NA,CASSLRGGTNEKLFF,TGTGCCAGCAGCTTGAGGGGGGGCACTAATGAAAAACTGTTTTTT
TRBV7-9,TRBJ2-7,NA,NA,CASSSITYEQYF,TGTGCCAGCAGCTCAATAACCTACGAGCAGTACTTC
TRBV9,TRBJ2-2,NA,TRBD1,CASSVLDRGNTGELFF,TGTGCCAGCAGCGTCCTCGACAGGGGAAACACCGGGGAGCTGTTTTTT
TRBV5-4,TRBJ2-7,NA,NA,CASSLGKGGYEQYF,TGTGCCAGCAGCTTGGGTAAGGGTGGGTACGAGCAGTACTTC
TRBV4-1,TRBJ2-1,NA,TRBD2,CASSQGGRASSYNEQFF,TGCGCCAGCAGCCAAGGCGGGAGGGCTAGCTCCTACAATGAGCAGTTCTTC
TRBV9,TRBJ2-1,NA,TRBD2,CASSVELAAYNEQFF,TGTGCCAGCAGCGTAGAACTAGCGGCTTACAATGAGCAGTTCTTC
TRBV19,TRBJ2-5,once,NA,CASSEAVQETQYF,TGTGCCAGTAGTGAGGCAGTCCAAGAGACCCAGTACTTC
TRBV11-3,TRBJ1-1,NA,NA,CASSFGTEAFF,TGTGCCAGCAGCTTTGGAACTGAAGCTTTCTTT
TRBV30,TRBJ2-1,NA,NA,CAWTWTSSESQFF,TGTGCCTGGACTTGGACATCGAGCGAATCCCAGTTCTTC
TRBV4-3,TRBJ1-2,NA,TRBD1,CASSQGATGGAAYGYTF,TGCGCCAGCAGCCAAGGGGCGACAGGGGGCGCTGCCTATGGCTACACCTTC
TRBV7-7,TRBJ2-2,NA,TRBD1,CASSMLPGQFNTGELFF,TGTGCCAGCAGCATGCTCCCGGGACAGTTTAACACCGGGGAGCTGTTTTTT
TRBV19,TRBJ1-3,NA,NA,CASRSRVLGNTIYF,TGTGCCAGTAGGAGCAGGGTCCTTGGGAACACCATATATTTT